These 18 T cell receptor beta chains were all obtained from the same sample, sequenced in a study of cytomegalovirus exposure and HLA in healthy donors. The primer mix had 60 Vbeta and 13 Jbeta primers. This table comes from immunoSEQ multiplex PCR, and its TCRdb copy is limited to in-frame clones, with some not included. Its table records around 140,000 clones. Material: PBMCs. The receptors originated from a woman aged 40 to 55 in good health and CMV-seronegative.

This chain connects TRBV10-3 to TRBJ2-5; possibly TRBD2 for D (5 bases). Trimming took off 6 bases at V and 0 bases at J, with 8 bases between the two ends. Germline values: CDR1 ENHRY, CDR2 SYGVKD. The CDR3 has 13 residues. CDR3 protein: CAIRLGYQETQYF. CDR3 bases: TGTGCCATCAGACTAGGGTACCAAGAGACCCAGTACTTC.

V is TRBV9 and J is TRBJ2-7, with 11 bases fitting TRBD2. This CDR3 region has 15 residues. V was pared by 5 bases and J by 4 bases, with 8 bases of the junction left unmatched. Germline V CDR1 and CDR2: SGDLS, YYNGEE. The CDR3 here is CASSLFSGGAYEQYF. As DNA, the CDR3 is TGTGCCAGCAGTTTATTTAGCGGGGGGGCTTACGAGCAGTACTTC.

CDR3 coding DNA: TGTGCCAGCAGTAGGACAGCCTATGGCTACACCTTC. Protein product: CASSRTAYGYTF. This chain connects TRBV6-5 to TRBJ1-2; the D gene is possibly TRBD1 (6 bases). The germline V and J ends were trimmed by 5 bases and 4 bases, with 8 bases remaining between them. From germline, CDR1 is MNHEY and CDR2 SVGAGI. The CDR3 sequence is 12 residues long.

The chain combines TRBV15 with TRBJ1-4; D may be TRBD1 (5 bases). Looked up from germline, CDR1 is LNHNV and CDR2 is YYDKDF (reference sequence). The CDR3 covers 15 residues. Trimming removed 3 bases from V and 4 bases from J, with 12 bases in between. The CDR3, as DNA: TGTGCCACCAGCAGCCGATCCGGGGGTAATGAAAAACTGTTTTTT. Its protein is CATSSRSGGNEKLFF.

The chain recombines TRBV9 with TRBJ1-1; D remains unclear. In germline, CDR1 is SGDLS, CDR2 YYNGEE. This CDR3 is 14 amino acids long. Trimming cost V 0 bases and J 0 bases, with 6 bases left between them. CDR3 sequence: CASSVASVNTEAFF. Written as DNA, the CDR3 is TGTGCCAGCAGCGTAGCTTCGGTGAACACTGAAGCTTTCTTT.

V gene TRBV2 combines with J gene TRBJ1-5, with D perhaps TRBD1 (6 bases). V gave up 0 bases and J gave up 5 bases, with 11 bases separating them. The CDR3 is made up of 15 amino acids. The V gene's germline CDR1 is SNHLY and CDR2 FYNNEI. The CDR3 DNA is TGTGCCAGCAGTGAAGCGAGGCCAGGGGATCAGCCCCAGCATTTT. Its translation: CASSEARPGDQPQHF.

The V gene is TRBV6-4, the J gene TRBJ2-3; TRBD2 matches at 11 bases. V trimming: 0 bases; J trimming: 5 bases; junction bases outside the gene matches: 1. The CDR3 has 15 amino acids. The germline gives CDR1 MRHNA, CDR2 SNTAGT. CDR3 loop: CASSDSTSGRDTQYF. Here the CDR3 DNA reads TGTGCCAGCAGTGACTCCACTAGCGGGAGAGATACGCAGTATTTT.

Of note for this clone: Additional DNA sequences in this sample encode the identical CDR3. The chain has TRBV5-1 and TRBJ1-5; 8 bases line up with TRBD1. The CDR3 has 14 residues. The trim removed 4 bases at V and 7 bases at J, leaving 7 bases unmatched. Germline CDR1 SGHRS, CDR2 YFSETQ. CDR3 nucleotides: TGCGCCAGCAGCCCAGGACAGGGCCGGCAGCCCCAGCATTTT. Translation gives CASSPGQGRQPQHF.

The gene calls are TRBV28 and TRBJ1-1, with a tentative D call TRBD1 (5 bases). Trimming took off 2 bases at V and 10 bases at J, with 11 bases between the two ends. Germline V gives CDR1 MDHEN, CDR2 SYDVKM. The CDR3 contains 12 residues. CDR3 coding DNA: TGTGCCAGCAGTTTACTGGGCAGGGCAGCTTTCTTT. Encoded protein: CASSLLGRAAFF.

DNA of the CDR3: TGTGCCAGCTCTCGAGATCTCCACTCCGATCAGCCCCAGCATTTT. Encoded protein: CASSRDLHSDQPQHF. This chain joins TRBV6-6 and TRBJ1-5, with unresolved D. The V end lost 8 bases, the J end lost 5 bases, and 19 bases lay between the germline ends. Germline V gene sequence: CDR1 MNHNY, CDR2 SVGAGI (reference sequence). CDR3 length equals 15 residues.

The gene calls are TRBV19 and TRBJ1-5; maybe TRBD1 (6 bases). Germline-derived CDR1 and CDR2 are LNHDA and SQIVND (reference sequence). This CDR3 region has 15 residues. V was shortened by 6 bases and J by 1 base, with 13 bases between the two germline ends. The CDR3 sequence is CASRRQGMSNQPQHF. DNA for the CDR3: TGTGCCAGTAGGAGGCAGGGGATGAGCAATCAGCCCCAGCATTTT.

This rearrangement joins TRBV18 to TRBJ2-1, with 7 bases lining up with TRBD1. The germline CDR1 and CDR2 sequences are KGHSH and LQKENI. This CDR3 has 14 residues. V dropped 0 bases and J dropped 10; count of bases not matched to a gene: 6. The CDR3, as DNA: TGTGCCAGCTCACCACCGAGGGGGCCAGGAGAGCAGTTCTTC. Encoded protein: CASSPPRGPGEQFF.

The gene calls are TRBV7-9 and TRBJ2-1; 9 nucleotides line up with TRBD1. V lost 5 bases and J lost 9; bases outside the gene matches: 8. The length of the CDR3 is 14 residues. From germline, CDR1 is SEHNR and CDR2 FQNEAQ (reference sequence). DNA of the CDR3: TGTGCCAGCAGCGATCGAACAGGGGGCGGTGAGCAGTTCTTC. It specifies CASSDRTGGGEQFF.

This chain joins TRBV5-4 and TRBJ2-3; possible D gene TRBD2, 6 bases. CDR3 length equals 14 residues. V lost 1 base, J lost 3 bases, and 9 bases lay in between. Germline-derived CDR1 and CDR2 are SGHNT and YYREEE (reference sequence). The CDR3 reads CASSLNGGTDTQYF. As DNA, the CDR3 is TGTGCCAGCAGCTTGAATGGGGGGACAGATACGCAGTATTTT.

In DNA form, the CDR3 reads TGTGCCAGCAGCCCAATGGGCCCCCACAGGAACTATGGCTACACCTTC. Protein: CASSPMGPHRNYGYTF. This chain links TRBV7-2 with TRBJ1-2, with D possibly matching TRBD1 (5 bases). V gave up 5 bases and J gave up 2 bases, with 18 bases separating them. CDR3 length: 16 amino acids. CDR1 and CDR2 from the germline V gene are SGHTA and FQGNSA.

CDR3 bases: TGTGCCAGCAACTGGGGGACAATTCTACATAATTCACCCCTCCACTTT. The encoded protein is CASNWGTILHNSPLHF. The chain uses TRBV7-2 and TRBJ1-6, with D perhaps matching TRBD1 (6 bases). This CDR3 is built from 16 residues. Trimming cost V 7 bases and J 5 bases, with 18 bases left between them. CDR1 and CDR2 (germline): SGHTA, FQGNSA.

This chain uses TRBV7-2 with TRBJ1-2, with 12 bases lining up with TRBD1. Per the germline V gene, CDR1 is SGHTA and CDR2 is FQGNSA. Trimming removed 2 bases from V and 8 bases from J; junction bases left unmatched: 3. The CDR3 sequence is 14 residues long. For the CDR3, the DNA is TGTGCCAGCAGCTTACGGGACAGGGGGCAAGGCTACACCTTC. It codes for CASSLRDRGQGYTF.

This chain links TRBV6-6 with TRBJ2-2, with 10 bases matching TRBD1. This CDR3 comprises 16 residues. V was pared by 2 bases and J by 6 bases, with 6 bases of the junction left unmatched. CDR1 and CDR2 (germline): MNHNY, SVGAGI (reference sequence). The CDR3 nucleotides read TGTGCCAGCAGTTACCGGGGGACAGGGGATCCCGGGGAGCTGTTTTTT. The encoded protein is CASSYRGTGDPGELFF.